This is a list of T cell receptor beta chains from one sample in a study of cytomegalovirus exposure and HLA in healthy donors. Clones were sequenced by immunoSEQ multiplex PCR, and TCRdb holds only the in-frame ones, with some missing. The repertoire holds some 98,000 clones, with roughly 85% as singletons. The specimen was PBMCs. The receptors were sampled from a woman under 40 in good health and CMV-seronegative. Both conserved end residues are part of each CDR3. The D gene is left open where the match is weak. Only some rows state a clone size, as once, few, many or a class for expanded clones.

TRBV6-7,.,.,TRBJ2-2,TGTGCCAGCAGTTGCAACCCCCCCGCGTTAAACACCGGGGAGCTGTTTTTT,CASSCNPPALNTGELFF
TRBV11-1,.,.,TRBJ2-3,TGTGCCAGCAGCGCAGATCTCGCAGGGGGGACAGATACGCAGTATTTT,CASSADLAGGTDTQYF
TRBV4-2,TRBD1,.,TRBJ2-7,TGTGCCAGCAGCCAAGATGCCGGACAGGGGCCCTACGAGCAGTACTTC,CASSQDAGQGPYEQYF
TRBV7-3,.,.,TRBJ2-2,TGTGCCAGCAGCCCAGATAATTTTAACACCGGGGAGCTGTTTTTT,CASSPDNFNTGELFF
TRBV6-5,TRBD1,.,TRBJ1-5,TGTGCCAGCAGTGACAGGGGAGGACAGCCCCAGCATTTT,CASSDRGGQPQHF
TRBV13,TRBD1,.,TRBJ2-7,TGTGCCAGCAGCCCCCGGACAGGGGGCTTCTACGAGCAGTACTTC,CASSPRTGGFYEQYF
TRBV7-9,TRBD2,.,TRBJ2-3,TGTGCCAGCCTCGATAGCGGGAGGACTGTAATTGGCACAGATACGCAGTATTTT,CASLDSGRTVIGTDTQYF
TRBV28,.,.,TRBJ1-5,TGTGCCAGCAGGAGGGGCCGGGAGGGCCAGCCCCAGCATTTT,CASRRGREGQPQHF
TRBV6-5,.,once,TRBJ2-6,TGTGCCAGCAGTCGACAGGCCGCCAACGTCCTGACTTTC,CASSRQAANVLTF
TRBV7-8,TRBD2,.,TRBJ2-7,TGTGCCAGCAGCTCCCTTTCGCTAGCGGGAGGTACATACGAGCAGTACTTC,CASSSLSLAGGTYEQYF
TRBV18,TRBD1,.,TRBJ2-1,TGTGCCAGCTCACCACTTCCCTCGACAGGGAATGTTGGGCAGTTCTTC,CASSPLPSTGNVGQFF
TRBV7-7,TRBD1,.,TRBJ2-3,TGTGCTAGCAGCTCGGTACCGGGACAGGGGACAGATACGCAGTATTTT,CASSSVPGQGTDTQYF
TRBV11-3,TRBD2,.,TRBJ2-2,TGTGCCAGCAGCCCCCGGGGGGGGTTTCGCACCGGGGAGCTGTTTTTT,CASSPRGGFRTGELFF
TRBV4-3,TRBD2,.,TRBJ2-3,TGCGCCAGCAGCCAAGCCCCTACGGGAGGTACCACAGATACGCAGTATTTT,CASSQAPTGGTTDTQYF
TRBV19,.,.,TRBJ2-7,TGTGCCAGTAGCCGGTTGTGGGAGCAGTACTTC,CASSRLWEQYF
TRBV2,.,.,TRBJ1-4,TGTGCCAGCTTTAGGAGCGCGATTAATGAAAAACTGTTTTTT,CASFRSAINEKLFF
TRBV2,TRBD2,.,TRBJ2-1,TGTGCCAGCAGTGAAGTTTCGTATCGGAAACTAGCGGGAGTAACGAATGAGCAGTTCTTC,CASSEVSYRKLAGVTNEQFF
TRBV27,.,.,TRBJ2-7,TGTGCCAGCAGTCTCCGTTTTATGAGCTCCTACGAGCAGTACTTC,CASSLRFMSSYEQYF
TRBV5-1,.,.,TRBJ1-1,TGCGCCAGCAGTAGCCTTATCGACACTGAAGCTTTCTTT,CASSSLIDTEAFF
TRBV28,.,.,TRBJ1-5,TGTGCCAGCAGTTTAGAGGCGGAGAATCAGCCCCAGCATTTT,CASSLEAENQPQHF
TRBV5-4,TRBD2,.,TRBJ2-7,TGTGCCAGCAGCTCAGGGACTAGCGGCCCCTACGAGCAGTACTTC,CASSSGTSGPYEQYF
TRBV7-7,TRBD2,.,TRBJ2-1,TGTGCTAGCAGCTTAGGCGGGACTAGAGGCGAGCAGTTCTTC,CASSLGGTRGEQFF
TRBV27,.,.,TRBJ2-6,TGTGCCAGCAGTCTCCACCACACGGGATTCTCTTCTGGGGCCAACGTCCTGACTTTC,CASSLHHTGFSSGANVLTF